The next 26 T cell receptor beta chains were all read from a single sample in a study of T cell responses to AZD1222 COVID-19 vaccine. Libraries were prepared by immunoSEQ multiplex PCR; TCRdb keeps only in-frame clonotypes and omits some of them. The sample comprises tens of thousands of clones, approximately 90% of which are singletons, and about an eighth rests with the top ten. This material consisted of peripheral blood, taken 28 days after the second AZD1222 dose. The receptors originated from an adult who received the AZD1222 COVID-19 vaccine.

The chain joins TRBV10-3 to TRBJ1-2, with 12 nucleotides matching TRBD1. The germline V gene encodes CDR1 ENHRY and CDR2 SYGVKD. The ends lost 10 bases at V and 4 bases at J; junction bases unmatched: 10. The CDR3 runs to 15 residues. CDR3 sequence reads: CATDGTGGLGYGYTF. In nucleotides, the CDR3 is TGTGCCACTGACGGGACAGGGGGCTTGGGCTATGGCTACACCTTC.

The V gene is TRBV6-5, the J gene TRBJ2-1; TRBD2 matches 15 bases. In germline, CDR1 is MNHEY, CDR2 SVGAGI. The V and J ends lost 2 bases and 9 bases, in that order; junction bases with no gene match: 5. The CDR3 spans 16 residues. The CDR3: CASSYLGLAGGVEQFF. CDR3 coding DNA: TGTGCCAGCAGTTACCTTGGACTAGCGGGAGGGGTTGAGCAGTTCTTC.

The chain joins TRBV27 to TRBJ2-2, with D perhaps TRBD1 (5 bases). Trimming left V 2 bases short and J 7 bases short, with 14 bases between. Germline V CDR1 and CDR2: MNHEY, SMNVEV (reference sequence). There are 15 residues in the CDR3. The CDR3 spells CASSLQGIGVGELFF. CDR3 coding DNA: TGTGCCAGCAGTTTACAGGGCATTGGTGTCGGGGAGCTGTTTTTT.

CDR3: CASSLDRGNGYTF. In nucleotides, the CDR3 is TGCGCCAGCAGCCTTGACAGGGGAAACGGCTACACCTTC. This chain uses TRBV5-1 with TRBJ1-2; 8 nucleotides match TRBD1. After removal of 4 bases from V and 8 bases from J, the junction contained 7 bases not matched to a gene. Germline assignment: CDR1 SGHRS and CDR2 YFSETQ. The CDR3 length is 13 residues.

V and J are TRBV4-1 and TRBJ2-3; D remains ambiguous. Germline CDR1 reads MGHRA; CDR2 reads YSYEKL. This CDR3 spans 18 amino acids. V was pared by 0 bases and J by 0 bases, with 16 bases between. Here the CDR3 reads CASSQETGPGASTDTQYF. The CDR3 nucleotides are TGCGCCAGCAGCCAAGAGACGGGCCCAGGAGCAAGCACAGATACGCAGTATTTT.

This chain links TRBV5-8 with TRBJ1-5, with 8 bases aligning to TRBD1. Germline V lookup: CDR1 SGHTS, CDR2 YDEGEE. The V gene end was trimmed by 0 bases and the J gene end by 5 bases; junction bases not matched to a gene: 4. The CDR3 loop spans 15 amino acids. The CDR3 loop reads CASSLEQGAYQPQHF. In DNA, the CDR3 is TGTGCCAGCAGCTTGGAGCAGGGGGCTTATCAGCCCCAGCATTTT.

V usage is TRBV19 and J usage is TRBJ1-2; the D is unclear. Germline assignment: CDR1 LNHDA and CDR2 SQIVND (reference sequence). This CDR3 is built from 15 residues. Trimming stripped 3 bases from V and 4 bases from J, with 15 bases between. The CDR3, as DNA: TGTGCCAGTAGTATTGAAGCCAGTTACCGCTATGGCTACACCTTC. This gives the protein CASSIEASYRYGYTF.

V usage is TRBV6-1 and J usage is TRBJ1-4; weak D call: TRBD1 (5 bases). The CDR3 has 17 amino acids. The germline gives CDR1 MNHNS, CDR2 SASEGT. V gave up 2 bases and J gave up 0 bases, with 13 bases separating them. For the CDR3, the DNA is TGTGCCAGCAGTGAATGGGGCCGTACTGCAACTAATGAAAAACTGTTTTTT. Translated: CASSEWGRTATNEKLFF.

Here the CDR3 DNA reads TGTGCCAGAAGCTTCGGCAGGGCCCGAAACACCATATATTTT. Encoded protein: CARSFGRARNTIYF. The gene calls are TRBV5-3 and TRBJ1-3; D possibly corresponds to TRBD1 (5 bases). TRBV5-3 is marked as an open reading frame, function uncertain. The CDR3 sequence is 14 residues long. V was trimmed by 2 bases and J by 5 bases, leaving 11 bases between them.

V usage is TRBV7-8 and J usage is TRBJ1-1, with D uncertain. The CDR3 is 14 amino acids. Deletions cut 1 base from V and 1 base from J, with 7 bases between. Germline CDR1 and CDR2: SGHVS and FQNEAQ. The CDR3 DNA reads TGTGCCAGCAGCTTAGGCTTCGGGAACACTGAAGCTTTCTTT. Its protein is CASSLGFGNTEAFF.

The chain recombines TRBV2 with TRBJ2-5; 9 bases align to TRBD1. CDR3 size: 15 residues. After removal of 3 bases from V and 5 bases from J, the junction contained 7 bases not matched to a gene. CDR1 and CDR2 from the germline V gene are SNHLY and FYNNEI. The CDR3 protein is CASSDPGQGMETQYF. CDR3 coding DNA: TGTGCCAGCAGTGATCCGGGACAGGGTATGGAGACCCAGTACTTC.

DNA for the CDR3: TGCGCCTCCGCGGTGCGGGGCTACGAGCAGTACTTC. Protein sequence: CASAVRGYEQYF. The chain is built from TRBV10-2 and TRBJ2-7; D is possibly TRBD2 (6 bases). The CDR3 consists of 12 residues. Looked up from germline, CDR1 is WSHSY and CDR2 is SAAADI. V lost 11 bases and J lost 3, with 14 bases in between.

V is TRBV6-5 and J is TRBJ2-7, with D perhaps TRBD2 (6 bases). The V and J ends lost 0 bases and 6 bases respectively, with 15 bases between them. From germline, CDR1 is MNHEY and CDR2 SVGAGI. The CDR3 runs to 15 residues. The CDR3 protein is CASSYSGRRRGEQYF. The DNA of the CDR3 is TGTGCCAGCAGTTACTCCGGCAGGCGGAGGGGCGAGCAGTACTTC.

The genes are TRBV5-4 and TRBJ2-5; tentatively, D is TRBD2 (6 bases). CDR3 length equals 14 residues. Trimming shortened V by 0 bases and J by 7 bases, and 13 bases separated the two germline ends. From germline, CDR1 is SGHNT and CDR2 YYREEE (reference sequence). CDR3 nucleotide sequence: TGTGCCAGCAGCTTGGATTATCCGGAGGGGACCCAGTACTTC. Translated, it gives CASSLDYPEGTQYF.

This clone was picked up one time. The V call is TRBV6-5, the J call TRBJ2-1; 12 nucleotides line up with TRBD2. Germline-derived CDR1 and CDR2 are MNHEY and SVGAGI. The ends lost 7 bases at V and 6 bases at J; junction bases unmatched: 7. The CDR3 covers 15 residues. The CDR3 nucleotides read TGTGCCAGCACTCCTAGCGGGAGGGCGAGCAATGAGCAGTTCTTC. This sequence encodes CASTPSGRASNEQFF.

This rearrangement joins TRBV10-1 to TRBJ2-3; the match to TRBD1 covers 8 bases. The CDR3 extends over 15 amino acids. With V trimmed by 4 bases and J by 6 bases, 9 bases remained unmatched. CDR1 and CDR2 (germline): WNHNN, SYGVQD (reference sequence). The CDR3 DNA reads TGCGCCAGCAGTGCAGGGGGCGCGGTATCGGATACGCAGTATTTT. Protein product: CASSAGGAVSDTQYF.

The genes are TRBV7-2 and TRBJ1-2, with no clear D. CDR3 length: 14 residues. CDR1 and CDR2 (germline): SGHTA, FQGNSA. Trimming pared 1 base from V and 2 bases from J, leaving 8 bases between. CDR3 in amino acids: CASSLVTKNYGYTF. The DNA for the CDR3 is TGTGCCAGCAGCTTAGTTACCAAGAACTATGGCTACACCTTC.

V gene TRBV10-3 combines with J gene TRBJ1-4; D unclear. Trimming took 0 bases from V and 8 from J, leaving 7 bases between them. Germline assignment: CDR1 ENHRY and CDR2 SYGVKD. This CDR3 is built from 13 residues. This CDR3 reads CAISESEREKLFF. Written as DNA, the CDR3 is TGTGCCATCAGTGAGTCTGAGAGAGAAAAACTGTTTTTT.

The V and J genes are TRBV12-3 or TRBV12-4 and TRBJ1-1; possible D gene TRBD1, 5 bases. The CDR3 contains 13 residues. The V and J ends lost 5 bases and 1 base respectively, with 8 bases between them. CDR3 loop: CASSPQANTEAFF. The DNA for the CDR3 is TGTGCCAGCAGTCCACAGGCGAACACTGAAGCTTTCTTT.

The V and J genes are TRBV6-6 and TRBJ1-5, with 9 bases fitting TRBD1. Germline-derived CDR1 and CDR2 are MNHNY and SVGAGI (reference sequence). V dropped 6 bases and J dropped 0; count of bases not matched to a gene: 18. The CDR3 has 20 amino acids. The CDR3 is CASSRDRVKEVPYSNQPQHF. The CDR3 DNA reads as TGTGCCAGCAGCAGGGACAGGGTAAAGGAGGTCCCTTATAGCAATCAGCCCCAGCATTTT.

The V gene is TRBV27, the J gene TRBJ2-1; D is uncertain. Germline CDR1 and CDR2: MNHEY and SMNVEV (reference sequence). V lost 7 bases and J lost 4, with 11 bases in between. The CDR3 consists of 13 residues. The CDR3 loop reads CASTSRAYNEQFF. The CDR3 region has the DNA TGTGCCAGCACCTCACGGGCATACAATGAGCAGTTCTTC.

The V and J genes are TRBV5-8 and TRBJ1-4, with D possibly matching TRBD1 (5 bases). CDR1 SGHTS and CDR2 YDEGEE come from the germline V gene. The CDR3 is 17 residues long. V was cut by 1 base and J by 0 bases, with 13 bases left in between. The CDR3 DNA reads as TGTGCCAGCAGCTTGACGCGGGGCCTTGCAACTAATGAAAAACTGTTTTTT. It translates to CASSLTRGLATNEKLFF.

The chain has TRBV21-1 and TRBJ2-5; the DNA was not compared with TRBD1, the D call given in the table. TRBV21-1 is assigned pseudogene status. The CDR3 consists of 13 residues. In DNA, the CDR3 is TGTGCCAGCAGCAAAGACAGGGGGCAGACCCAGTACTTC. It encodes CASSKDRGQTQYF.

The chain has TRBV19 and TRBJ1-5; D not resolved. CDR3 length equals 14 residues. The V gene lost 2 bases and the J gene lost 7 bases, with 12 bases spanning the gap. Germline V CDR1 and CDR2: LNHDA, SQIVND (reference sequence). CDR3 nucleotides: TGTGCCAGTAGTATAAGTTCAGGAGGCCAGCCCCAGCATTTT. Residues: CASSISSGGQPQHF.

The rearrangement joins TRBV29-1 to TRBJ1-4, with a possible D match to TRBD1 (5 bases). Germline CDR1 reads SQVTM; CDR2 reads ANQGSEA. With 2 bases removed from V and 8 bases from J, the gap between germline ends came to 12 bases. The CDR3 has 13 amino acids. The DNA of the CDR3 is TGCAGCGTTGAATTCAGGAGGGGCGAAAAACTGTTTTTT. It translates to CSVEFRRGEKLFF.

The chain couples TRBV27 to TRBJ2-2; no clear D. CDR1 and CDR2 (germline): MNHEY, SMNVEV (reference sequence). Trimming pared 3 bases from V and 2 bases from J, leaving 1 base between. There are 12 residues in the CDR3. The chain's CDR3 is CASSFNTGELFF. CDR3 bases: TGTGCCAGCAGTTTTAACACCGGGGAGCTGTTTTTT.